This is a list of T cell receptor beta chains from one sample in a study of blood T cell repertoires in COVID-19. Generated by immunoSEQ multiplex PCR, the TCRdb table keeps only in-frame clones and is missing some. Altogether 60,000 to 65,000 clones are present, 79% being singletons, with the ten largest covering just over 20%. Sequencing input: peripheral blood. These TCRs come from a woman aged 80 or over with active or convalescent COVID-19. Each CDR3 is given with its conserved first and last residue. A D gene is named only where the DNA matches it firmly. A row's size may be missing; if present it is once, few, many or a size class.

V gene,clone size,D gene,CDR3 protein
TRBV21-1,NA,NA,CASPKREPGVREQYF
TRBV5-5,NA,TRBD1,CASSLAGWAGGEGYTF
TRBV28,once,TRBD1,CASRTTGSGGELFF
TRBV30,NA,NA,CAWSVEGNQPQHF
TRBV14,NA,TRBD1,CASSHLTGGTEAFF
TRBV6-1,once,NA,CASSDADRLNTEAFF
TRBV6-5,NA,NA,CASRLRMDLTYEQYF
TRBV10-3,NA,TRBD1,CAISGDRGYEKLFF
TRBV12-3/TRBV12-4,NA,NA,CASSPGQPYGYTF
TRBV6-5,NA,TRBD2,CASSWGLAVADTQYF
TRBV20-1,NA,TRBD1,CSARGTVPYTF
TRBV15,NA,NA,CATSRGLGEGADTQYF
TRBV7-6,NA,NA,CASSLQTGTSTNEKLFF
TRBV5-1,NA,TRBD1,CASSTAGTGTSYTF
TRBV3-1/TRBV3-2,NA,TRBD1,CASSQAPGGAEYGYTF
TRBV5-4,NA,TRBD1,CASSSAPGQSTAGTEAFF
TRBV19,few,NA,CASRRLEGSNQPQHF
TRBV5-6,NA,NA,CASSSRGLSYNSPLHF
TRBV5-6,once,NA,CASSLAQGLANYGYTF
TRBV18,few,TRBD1,CASSPLGGGYGYTF
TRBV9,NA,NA,CASSARAGGTGELFF
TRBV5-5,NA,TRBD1,CASSLRGQGIYEQYF
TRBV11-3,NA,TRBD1,CASSAAGGKAEAFF
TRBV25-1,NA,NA,CASSNIPHLVTPKNIQYF
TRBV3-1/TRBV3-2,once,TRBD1,CASSPPDRGMNTEAFF
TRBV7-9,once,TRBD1,CASSPSGQSNQPQHF
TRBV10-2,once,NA,CASSDQGNYGYTF
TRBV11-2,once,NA,CASSPTSSRSETQYF
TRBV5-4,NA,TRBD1,CASSFDRGEQFF
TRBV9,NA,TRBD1,CASARAGTAFYEQYF
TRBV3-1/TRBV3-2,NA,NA,CASSRGQTYEQYF
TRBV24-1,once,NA,CATSASQFTDTQYF
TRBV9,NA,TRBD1,CASSVEGQGAYGYTF
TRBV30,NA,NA,CAWSPSRYEQYF
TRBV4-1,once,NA,CASSQDRRGPNTEAFF
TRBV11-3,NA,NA,CASSPDRDQPQHF
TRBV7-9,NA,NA,CANSLSRGNQPQHF
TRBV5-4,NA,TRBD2,CASSSGLAEGTQYF
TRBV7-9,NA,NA,CASSLEGASTDTQYF
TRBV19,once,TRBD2,CASTTWGEGGTDTQYF
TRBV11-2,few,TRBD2,CASSVGTSNEQYF
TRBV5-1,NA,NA,CASSFFMRTTGEQYF